The clone carrying this TCR beta chain was detected once. The sample comes from a study of blood T cell repertoires in COVID-19. Looking at the study overall: Both acute and convalescent COVID-19 samples were obtained from the United States, Italy and Spain. T cells, B-cell-depleted T cells, or PBMCs supplied cDNA or gDNA.

V shed 2 bases and J 5 bases; nucleotides not matched to a gene: 8. This CDR3 contains 15 residues. In germline, CDR1 is MNHEY, CDR2 SVGEGT. Per the original data handling: Quantification of nucleated cells was approximated via reference gene primer amplification. The protocol was immunoSEQ multiplex PCR, while the TCRdb copy is restricted to in-frame clones and leaves out a portion. V and J calls and clone size are given by that table; D and trimming were obtained from the DNA. The table has 250,000 to 350,000 clones, about 89% seen once. This clonotype was sampled from a woman aged 50 to 65 who had recovered from COVID-19. The gene calls are TRBV6-2 or TRBV6-3 and TRBJ1-1; TRBD1 aligns across 7 bases. Sequencing was carried out using peripheral blood. In nucleotides, the CDR3 is TGTGCCAGCAGTTACAGACAGGGAGTTGGGACTGAAGCTTTCTTT. This codes for CASSYRQGVGTEAFF.